This TCR beta chain was recorded in a study of regulatory T cells in long-lasting Graves disease (dated by TCRdb to the early 2020s). Broadly, across the study: Antithyroid drugs had been taken for less than 3 months by newly diagnosed Graves' disease patients. Persistent Graves' disease patients were compared with newly diagnosed Graves' disease patients by peripheral blood TCR sequencing and RNA sequencing. The study took place in China and was registered as a clinical trial. A total of roughly 35 samples were covered by TCR sequencing, comprising approximately 13 persistent and approximately 20 newly diagnosed Graves' disease patients.

Explained via the paper, the time point label denotes: newly diagnosed GD, antithyroid drugs for less than 3 months. For both TCR sequencing and RNA sequencing, RNA was extracted from PBMCs using TRIzol. The diagnosis of Graves' disease was made according to American Thyroid Association guidelines. Recruitment of patients was carried out at an endocrinology department in Xi'an, China. From each patient, approximately 9.9 milliliters of peripheral blood was collected into an EDTA anticoagulant tube. Ficoll Paque Plus density gradient separation was used to isolate PBMCs, and no additional T cell sorting was done. An Agilent 2100 Bioanalyzer and agarose gel were used to check RNA quality, and a NanoDrop 2000 was used to measure RNA concentration. As concerns this clonotype: This receptor's antigen is unknown. No base quality values were provided; no much bigger clone lies one nucleotide off.

Measured from the cysteine to the phenylalanine, the CDR3 is 16 residues long. Of all the DNA, just the CDR3 is kept, 48 bases in frame from base 1. From a lookup of the germline V gene (reference sequence), CDR1 and CDR2 are MNHEY and SMNVEV. V and J are truncated by 2 bases and 0 bases respectively, leaving an intervening sequence of 11 bases. What the work shows at the level of the full study, not this receptor alone: Preferential use of TRBV28, TRBJ1-2 and TRBJ2-5 was observed in persistent disease, whereas TRBV20-1 and TRBJ2-1 were favored in newly diagnosed disease. Patients with persistent disease shared more public clonotypes (about 2,700) than newly diagnosed patients did (966). Peripheral blood alone was examined, since thyroid tissue, which constituted the primary lesion, could not be accessed. Only the TCR beta chain was sequenced and analyzed. The authors noted that the small sample size was a limitation that may lower accuracy. Persistent Graves' disease patients showed lower TCR Shannon entropy and fewer highly expanded clones than newly diagnosed patients, suggesting clonal expansion.

The library was produced with multiplex PCR. Instrument on record: Illumina HiSeq 4000. iRepertoire HTBI primers and Arm-PCR amplification of CDR3 regions were used to construct TCR beta libraries. Gel purification was performed on PCR products prior to sequencing. The published analysis was carried out like this. Gene usage analysis of CDR3 amino acid clonotypes used the 62 TRBV and around 13 TRBJ segments found across samples. Filtered high-quality paired reads were merged into contigs using COPE and FqMerger. BLAST was used to align contigs to IMGT TRBV, TRBD and TRBJ reference genes, and CDR3 was defined according to IMGT. Any clonotype with a frequency above 0.1% was counted as a highly expanded clone. Shannon entropy served as the measure of repertoire diversity, while the Gini coefficient captured V-J evenness. Clonotypes shared by more than one individual were considered public. The public reads were reanalyzed by TCRdb: fastp trimming at Q25, MiXCR alignment, in-frame beta chains only. Duplicate CDR3 protein sequences are folded into a single record with the most common DNA and genes. The V and J calls come from TCRdb's annotation, not from the publication. This sample holds hundreds of thousands of distinct CDR3 sequences; 15% to 20% were observed only once. About 12% of the sample rests with the top ten.

These data also featured in a second study, about T cells in Graves' hyperthyroidism and ophthalmopathy. From that second study: Stable Graves' hyperthyroidism was defined as no progression to ophthalmopathy during 18 months of follow-up. The hyperthyroidism patients were between 18 and 65 years old and newly diagnosed, with a disease duration of less than 2 months. The study excluded patients with uncontrolled infections, other autoimmune diseases, pregnancy or lactation. Diagnoses were established on the basis of clinical symptoms, serum thyroxine and TRAb, thyroid ultrasound, and orbital computed tomography. The first round of RT-PCR for the TCR CDR3 was performed with the HTBI primer set and the Qiagen OneStep RT-PCR kit. Most expanded thyroid clonotypes (frequency above 0.001) were also detected in blood, suggesting blood repertoires may reflect thyroid immune responses. A 13 V-J signature model separated ophthalmopathy from stable hyperthyroidism, with 87.88% sensitivity and 81.08% specificity in cross-validation and 80%/75% in testing. In validation, the model predicted progression to ophthalmopathy with over 65% sensitivity and around 72% specificity, a median of 6.5 months before onset. To identify distinguishing TCR V-J signatures, a discovery cohort of around 98 patients was used, comprising roughly 45 with Graves' ophthalmopathy and about 59 with stable Graves' hyperthyroidism. An independent validation cohort of fewer than 20 hyperthyroidism patients and approximately 17 patients who later progressed to ophthalmopathy tested prospective prediction of ophthalmopathy. The 75 to 100 discovery patients were randomly split 7:3 into training and test sets. In addition, the study compared T-cell repertoires in thyroid tissue and in blood from roughly 6 Graves' hyperthyroidism patients. After blood sampling, hyperthyroidism patients were treated with methimazole at a starting dose of 30 mg daily, and ophthalmopathy patients were treated with high-dose intravenous methylprednisolone. The libraries were constructed in a second round of multiplex PCR and then size-selected and purified. Libraries were sequenced paired-end with 100 bp reads on an Illumina HiSeq2000. Raw data were processed with SOAPnuke, discarding reads with adapters, uncalled bases, mean Phred below 15, or no exact constant-primer or identifier match. COPE v1.2.5 was used to merge the high-quality paired reads, and each unique nucleotide sequence was defined as a clonotype. Clonotypes were aligned to IMGT TRBV, TRBD and TRBJ reference segments using MiTCR v1.1. Analysis was restricted to V-J combinations with a frequency above 0.0001, which covered 99.2% of repertoires. The TCS score was defined as F50 (clonal expansion) divided by E x V (chaos), with BLOSUM62-based TCRdist calculated between CDR3 peptides within each V-J. Welch's t-statistics and random forest reduced fewer than 550 V-J features to 13, which were used in a naive Bayes classifier (R e1071). No statistical method was used to set the sample size in advance, and investigators knew the group allocation. The paper describes TCR Vbeta CDR3 sequencing of 130 to 150 peripheral blood samples, made up of 43 ophthalmopathy patients, approximately 76 hyperthyroidism patients and approximately 17 progressor patients.

Specimen: peripheral blood mononuclear cells (PBMCs), collected at new diagnosis, from a patient treated with antithyroid drugs. The sequence came from a man between 18 and 35 years old with Graves disease. Donor details come from another sample of the same person, matched by shared clones. This chain joins TRBV27 to TRBJ2-1; there is no confident call for the D gene. DNA sequence: TGTGCCAGCAGTTTAAAAGGCGCGGTCTCCTACAATGAGCAGTTCTTC. It codes for CASSLKGAVSYNEQFF.